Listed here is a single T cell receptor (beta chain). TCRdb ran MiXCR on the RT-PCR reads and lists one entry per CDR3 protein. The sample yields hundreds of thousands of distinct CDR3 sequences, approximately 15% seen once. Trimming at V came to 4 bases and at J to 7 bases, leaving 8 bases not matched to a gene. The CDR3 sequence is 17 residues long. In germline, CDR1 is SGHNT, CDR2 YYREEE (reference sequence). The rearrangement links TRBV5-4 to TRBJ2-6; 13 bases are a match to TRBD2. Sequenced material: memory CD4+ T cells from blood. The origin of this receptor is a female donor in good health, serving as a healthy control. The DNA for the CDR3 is TGTGCCAGCAGCCCCGGGACTAGCGGGACCAGAGCCAACGTCCTGACTTTC. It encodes CASSPGTSGTRANVLTF.